Below, 31 T cell receptor beta chains from the same sample are listed, as sequenced in a study of blood T cell repertoires in COVID-19. The repertoire was sequenced with immunoSEQ multiplex PCR; TCRdb's copy has only in-frame clones and lacks some. This table holds roughly 53,000 clones, almost 85% found once. The sample consisted of peripheral blood. The receptors stem from a human donor in a cohort sampled during active COVID-19.

The J gene is TRBJ1-2, the V gene TRBV12-3 or TRBV12-4, with a weak D call TRBD1 (6 bases). The CDR3 loop spans 12 amino acids. The ends were cut back, 4 bases at V and 8 bases at J, with 11 bases in the middle. The CDR3 nucleotides are TGTGCCAGCAGTTCTCCGGGACACGGCTACACCTTC. Its protein is CASSSPGHGYTF.

This clone was seen only once. The J gene is TRBJ2-2, the V gene TRBV7-2; unclear D gene. CDR3 length: 14 residues. With 4 bases removed from V and 6 bases from J, the gap between germline ends came to 12 bases. The germline CDR1 and CDR2 sequences are SGHTA and FQGNSA. CDR3 residues: CASSSNSSPGELFF. The CDR3 bases are TGTGCCAGCAGCTCTAATTCAAGTCCCGGGGAGCTGTTTTTT.

The chain is built from TRBV18 and TRBJ2-1; TRBD2 matches at 10 bases. From germline, CDR1 is KGHSH and CDR2 LQKENI. The CDR3 has 16 residues. With 6 bases clipped from V and 2 bases from J, the junction kept 7 bases outside the gene matches. The CDR3 region is CASSSYSGGPYNEQFF. The CDR3 DNA is TGTGCCAGCTCGTCTTATAGCGGGGGGCCCTACAATGAGCAGTTCTTC.

This clone was seen a handful of times. The chain couples TRBV11-2 to TRBJ2-7; 10 bases match TRBD2. Germline-derived CDR1 and CDR2 are SGHAT and FQNNGV. The CDR3 is made up of 15 amino acids. V lost 2 bases, J lost 5 bases, and 6 bases stayed unmatched. DNA of the CDR3: TGTGCCAGCAGCTTAAGAGCGGGAGGGCACGACGAGCAGTACTTC. Encoded protein: CASSLRAGGHDEQYF.

This clone was seen just once. The V and J genes are TRBV5-1 and TRBJ2-1; D is unresolved. Germline CDR1 SGHRS, CDR2 YFSETQ. This CDR3 comprises 12 residues. Trimming cost V 0 bases and J 8 bases, with 6 bases left between them. The CDR3 reads CASSLAGDEQFF. The CDR3 DNA sequence: TGCGCCAGCAGCTTGGCCGGAGATGAGCAGTTCTTC. Filled out from reference TRBV5-1 and TRBJ2-1, the complete variable domain reads KAGVTQTPRYLIKTRGQQVTLSCSPISGHRSVSWYQQTPGQGLQFLFEYFSETQRNKGNFPGRFSGRQFSNSRSEMNVSTLELGDSALYLCASSLAGDEQFFGPGTRLTVL.

The V call is TRBV19, the J call TRBJ2-5; 13 nucleotides line up with TRBD2. This CDR3 comprises 14 residues. The germline V gene encodes CDR1 LNHDA and CDR2 SQIVND (reference sequence). The junction had 2 bases not matched to a gene; V was cut back by 5 bases and J by 5 bases. The CDR3 loop reads CASSGLAGAETQYF. The CDR3, as DNA: TGTGCCAGTAGTGGACTAGCGGGGGCTGAGACCCAGTACTTC.

This chain uses TRBV30 with TRBJ2-7; D is perhaps TRBD1 (6 bases). V was cut by 7 bases and J by 7 bases, with 20 bases left in between. The CDR3 spans 13 residues. From germline, CDR1 is GTSNPN and CDR2 SVGIG (reference sequence). CDR3 nucleotides: TGTGCCTCCCGAAAGACAGGCCCGGATGAGCAGTACTTC. It specifies CASRKTGPDEQYF. The variable domain in full, completed from reference TRBV30 and TRBJ2-7, reads SQTIHQWPATLVQPVGSPLSLECTVEGTSNPNLYWYRQAAGRGLQLLFYSVGIGQISSEVPQNLSASRPQDRQFILSSKKLLLSDSGFYLCASRKTGPDEQYFGPGTRLTVT.

This clone is a singleton in its sample. The rearrangement uses TRBV11-2 and TRBJ1-2, with 7 bases aligning to TRBD1. CDR3 length: 16 residues. Looked up from germline, CDR1 is SGHAT and CDR2 is FQNNGV. V dropped 1 base and J dropped 7; count of bases not matched to a gene: 12. The CDR3 region is CASSLGGSRQGGGYTF. The CDR3 nucleotides are TGTGCCAGCAGCTTAGGAGGTAGTCGGCAGGGGGGTGGCTACACCTTC.

The V call is TRBV18, the J call TRBJ1-1; possibly TRBD1 for D (6 bases). The germline V gene encodes CDR1 KGHSH and CDR2 LQKENI. CDR3 size: 14 residues. Trimming removed 3 bases from V and 3 bases from J, with 11 bases in between. The CDR3 bases are TGTGCCAGCTCACCTCAGGGGAGGGACACTGAAGCTTTCTTT. Encoded protein: CASSPQGRDTEAFF.

The chain couples TRBV13 to TRBJ1-2; no reliable D call. Germline values: CDR1 PRHDT, CDR2 FYEKMQ (reference sequence). The CDR3 runs 14 residues. V lost 0 bases to trimming and J lost 0 bases, with 5 bases between them. The CDR3 sequence is CASSLGGTNYGYTF. The CDR3 DNA is TGTGCCAGCAGCTTAGGCGGGACTAACTATGGCTACACCTTC.

The rearrangement uses TRBV10-2 and TRBJ2-7; 7 nucleotides match TRBD1. CDR3 length: 11 residues. Trimming took 7 bases from V and 11 from J; bases not matched to a gene: 8. Germline CDR1 WSHSY, CDR2 SAAADI. CDR3 coding DNA: TGCGCCAGCATTTCACAGGGGATGAAGTACTTC. Encoded protein: CASISQGMKYF.

V gene TRBV5-1 combines with J gene TRBJ2-2; TRBD2 matches at 7 bases. Germline CDR1 SGHRS, CDR2 YFSETQ. V was clipped by 4 bases and J by 5 bases; unmatched bases: 11. The CDR3 totals 16 residues. CDR3 coding DNA: TGCGCCAGCAGCCCGGCGGGGATAGCGGGTACCGGGGAGCTGTTTTTT. Protein sequence: CASSPAGIAGTGELFF.

The chain has TRBV2 and TRBJ2-3, with TRBD1 as a possible D gene (6 bases). CDR1 is SNHLY, CDR2 FYNNEI, per germline. The germline V and J ends were trimmed by 7 bases and 5 bases, with 19 bases remaining between them. The CDR3 length is 15 residues. The DNA of the CDR3 is TGTGCCAGCACCCCAGGGGCCATTCGTGGAGATACGCAGTATTTT. Protein: CASTPGAIRGDTQYF.

This chain uses TRBV5-1 with TRBJ2-7; 7 bases match TRBD1. Trimming removed 4 bases from V and 5 bases from J; junction bases left unmatched: 9. The germline gives CDR1 SGHRS, CDR2 YFSETQ. The length of the CDR3 is 14 residues. The CDR3 coding sequence is TGCGCCAGCAGCATATCAGGGGGTTCTGACGAGCAGTACTTC. Protein product: CASSISGGSDEQYF.

V usage is TRBV2 and J usage is TRBJ2-5; no firm D call. V was cut by 3 bases and J by 5 bases, with 7 bases left in between. Germline V gene sequence: CDR1 SNHLY, CDR2 FYNNEI. The CDR3 is made up of 12 amino acids. CDR3 coding DNA: TGTGCCAGCAGTGAGTGGCGGGAGACCCAGTACTTC. The encoded protein is CASSEWRETQYF.

This rearrangement joins TRBV2 to TRBJ2-3; 10 nucleotides line up with TRBD2. CDR3 length: 13 residues. Germline V lookup: CDR1 SNHLY, CDR2 FYNNEI. V lost 9 bases, J lost 6 bases, and 6 bases stayed unmatched. CDR3 in DNA: TGTGCCAGTTTGAGCGGGGGGGCCGATACGCAGTATTTT. Amino acids: CASLSGGADTQYF.

This clone was detected only a few times. This chain uses TRBV5-1 with TRBJ2-7, with a possible D match to TRBD1 (6 bases). V was trimmed by 1 base and J by 1 base, leaving 9 bases between them. The V gene's germline CDR1 is SGHRS and CDR2 YFSETQ. The CDR3 contains 14 residues. CDR3 nucleotide sequence: TGCGCCAGCAGCTTGAGAGGGGGATCCTACGAGCAGTACTTC. Its translation is CASSLRGGSYEQYF. Supplemented by reference TRBV5-1 and TRBJ2-7, the full variable domain reads KAGVTQTPRYLIKTRGQQVTLSCSPISGHRSVSWYQQTPGQGLQFLFEYFSETQRNKGNFPGRFSGRQFSNSRSEMNVSTLELGDSALYLCASSLRGGSYEQYFGPGTRLTVT.

The rearrangement links TRBV29-1 to TRBJ2-2; D call uncertain. The CDR3 is 11 residues long. Germline CDR1 is SQVTM and CDR2 is ANQGSEA. V was cut by 7 bases and J by 2 bases, with 5 bases left in between. CDR3 loop: CSAINTGELFF. The CDR3 DNA sequence: TGCAGCGCGATAAACACCGGGGAGCTGTTTTTT.

V usage is TRBV18 and J usage is TRBJ2-1, with TRBD2 identical over 8 bases. Trimming cost V 0 bases and J 8 bases; bases outside gene matches: 3. Germline CDR1 KGHSH, CDR2 LQKENI. The CDR3 sequence is 14 residues long. CDR3 protein: CASSPPGRVHEQFF. The DNA of the CDR3 is TGTGCCAGCTCACCACCCGGGAGGGTTCATGAGCAGTTCTTC. The full variable domain, completed using reference TRBV18 and TRBJ2-1, is NAGVMQNPRHLVRRRGQEARLRCSPMKGHSHVYWYRQLPEEGLKFMVYLQKENIIDESGMPKERFSAEFPKEGPSILRIQQVVRGDSAAYFCASSPPGRVHEQFFGPGTRLTVL.

A single count supports this clone. The chain recombines TRBV30 with TRBJ2-6, with D unresolved. Germline V lookup: CDR1 GTSNPN, CDR2 SVGIG (reference sequence). Trimming removed 7 bases at V and 2 bases at J, with 12 bases between. The CDR3 is 14 amino acids. DNA for the CDR3: TGTGCCTTCGCTGGGCAGGCTGGGGCCAACGTCCTGACTTTC. As protein: CAFAGQAGANVLTF.

The chain employs TRBV3-1 (or the pseudogene TRBV3-2) and TRBJ2-1; 12 bases agree with TRBD2. The junction had 11 bases not matched to a gene; V was cut back by 0 bases and J by 8 bases. The CDR3 runs 18 residues. Germline V CDR1 and CDR2: LGHDT, YNNKEL (reference sequence). CDR3 bases: TGTGCCAGCAGCCAAGAAAAGGGGCTAGCGGGAGGGTCCCATGAGCAGTTCTTC. Translating it yields CASSQEKGLAGGSHEQFF.

The V call is TRBV7-2, the J call TRBJ2-5, with TRBD2 matching 9 bases. The germline CDR1 and CDR2 sequences are SGHTA and FQGNSA. The CDR3 runs to 16 residues. Trimming at V came to 5 bases and at J to 7 bases, leaving 14 bases not matched to a gene. The CDR3 nucleotides are TGTGCCAGCAGCCTCGGGTCCAGCGGGGGGCGCGGGACCCAGTACTTC. Translation: CASSLGSSGGRGTQYF.

This clone occurred once. The chain combines TRBV11-3 with TRBJ2-5; 15 bases line up with TRBD2. J lost 5 bases, V lost 5 bases, and 3 bases had no gene match. The CDR3 has 15 amino acids. CDR1 SGHNT and CDR2 YENEEA come from the germline V gene. The CDR3 DNA reads as TGTGCCAGCAGCCTGGGACTAGCGGGGGGTGAGACCCAGTACTTC. This sequence encodes CASSLGLAGGETQYF.

The chain uses TRBV15 and TRBJ2-2; D ambiguous. V was pared by 5 bases and J by 8 bases, with 6 bases between. The germline gives CDR1 LNHNV, CDR2 YYDKDF (reference sequence). The CDR3 is 11 amino acids. Here the CDR3 reads CATSHFGELFF. CDR3 sequence (DNA): TGTGCCACCAGCCACTTTGGGGAGCTGTTTTTT.

V usage is TRBV6-5 and J usage is TRBJ1-6, with 8 bases that match TRBD1. This CDR3 comprises 15 residues. The trim removed 2 bases at V and 7 bases at J, leaving 4 bases unmatched. Germline V lookup: CDR1 MNHEY, CDR2 SVGAGI. Here the CDR3 DNA reads TGTGCCAGCAGTTACCGGACAGGGTGGAATTCACCCCTCCACTTT. The encoded protein is CASSYRTGWNSPLHF.

The rearrangement uses TRBV11-2 and TRBJ2-1, with 12 bases identical to TRBD2. There are 16 residues in the CDR3. V dropped 6 bases and J dropped 6; count of bases not matched to a gene: 9. The germline gives CDR1 SGHAT, CDR2 FQNNGV. This CDR3 reads CASRGIRLAGVNEQFF. The CDR3 DNA reads as TGTGCCAGCAGGGGGATTAGACTAGCGGGAGTCAATGAGCAGTTCTTC.

The rearrangement links TRBV2 to TRBJ2-1, with 14 positions matching TRBD2. The V gene's germline CDR1 is SNHLY and CDR2 FYNNEI. The V segment lost 5 bases and the J segment 9 bases; nucleotides outside the gene matches: 12. The length of the CDR3 is 17 residues. The CDR3 spells CASSRPGLAGAEGEQFF. CDR3 coding DNA: TGTGCCAGCAGTCGACCGGGACTAGCGGGGGCAGAGGGTGAGCAGTTCTTC.

In its sample, this clone was seen once. The chain employs TRBV5-4 and TRBJ1-1; no clear D gene. The CDR3 is 14 residues long. Germline V gene data show CDR1 as SGHNT and CDR2 as YYREEE (reference sequence). Trimming stripped 0 bases from V and 0 bases from J, with 6 bases between. The DNA for the CDR3 is TGTGCCAGCAGCTTGGATTTAATGAACACTGAAGCTTTCTTT. This sequence encodes CASSLDLMNTEAFF.

The V and J genes are TRBV6-2 or TRBV6-3 and TRBJ2-7, with D hard to call. The CDR3 is 11 residues long. Per germline, CDR1 MNHEY and CDR2 SVGEGT. The V and J ends lost 4 bases and 3 bases respectively, with 4 bases between them. The CDR3 DNA reads TGTGCCAGCAGTTTAAACTACGAGCAGTACTTC. It specifies CASSLNYEQYF.

The gene calls are TRBV19 and TRBJ1-2, with D possibly matching TRBD1 (5 bases). CDR3 length: 14 residues. Germline V gene lookup returns CDR1 LNHDA and CDR2 SQIVND (reference sequence). Between the trimmed V and J ends, which lost 3 bases and 3 bases, there was a span of 11 bases. CDR3 loop: CASSIPDSYYGYTF. For the CDR3, the DNA is TGTGCCAGTAGTATCCCCGACAGCTACTATGGCTACACCTTC.

In its sample, this clone was seen a few times. The chain carries TRBV28 and TRBJ1-5; D is possibly TRBD1 (6 bases). The germline V gene has CDR1 MDHEN and CDR2 SYDVKM. CDR3 length: 14 residues. The ends were cut back, 5 bases at V and 5 bases at J, with 13 bases in the middle. The CDR3 DNA follows: TGTGCCAGCAGTGACGACAGGTTGGATCAGCCCCAGCATTTT. Protein product: CASSDDRLDQPQHF.